This record looks at one T cell receptor beta chain sequence and its context. Amplification used 60 Vbeta primers and 13 Jbeta primers. Profiling relied on immunoSEQ multiplex PCR, and the TCRdb table lists in-frame clones only, not all of them. The sample lists almost 200,000 clones, roughly 72% seen once, with around 1.9% in the top ten. The CDR3 is made up of 15 amino acids. J gave up 5 bases and V 2 bases, and 7 bases lay outside the gene matches. Germline values: CDR1 SNHLY, CDR2 FYNNEI. This record comes from a study of cytomegalovirus exposure and HLA in healthy donors. The specimen sequenced was PBMCs. This sequence originates from a man under 40 in good health and CMV-seronegative. The rearrangement links TRBV2 to TRBJ2-7; 9 nucleotides agree with TRBD1. The CDR3 DNA reads as TGTGCCAGCAGTGAATCCCGACAGGGGGAAAACGAGCAGTACTTC. Translating it yields CASSESRQGENEQYF. The variable domain in full, with the rest retrieved from reference TRBV2 and TRBJ2-7, is EPEVTQTPSHQVTQMGQEVILRCVPISNHLYFYWYRQILGQKVEFLVSFYNNEISEKSEIFDDQFSVERPDGSNFTLKIRSTKLEDSAMYFCASSESRQGENEQYFGPGTRLTVT.